This T cell receptor (beta chain) came from a study of T cell responses to AZD1222 COVID-19 vaccine. Study observations and caveats: Donors were chiefly white British, with a greater number of females, and clonal diversity was perhaps underestimated. An increase in Spike-specific TCR breadth and depth was observed after two AZD1222 doses. Baseline serostatus was positive in only a handful of AZD1222 recipients.

This clone was counted only a few times. No antigen is known for it. The table came from immunoSEQ multiplex PCR; TCRdb's copy has only in-frame clones and leaves some out. This sample has 35,000 to 55,000 clones, with approximately 83% found just once. Germline V gene data show CDR1 as MGHRA and CDR2 as YSYEKL. CDR3 length: 16 amino acids. V lost 0 bases, J lost 0 bases, and 10 bases lay in between. Sequenced material: peripheral blood, taken on day 0 of AZD1222 vaccination. The receptor was isolated from an adult in good health. The chain is built from TRBV4-1 and TRBJ2-3; D might be TRBD1 (5 bases). Here the CDR3 reads CASSQDSGSSTDTQYF. As DNA, the CDR3 is TGCGCCAGCAGCCAAGACTCAGGGTCTAGCACAGATACGCAGTATTTT.